The 14 T cell receptor beta chains in this list originate from one sample, sequenced in a study of CD8 T cells in ankylosing spondylitis. TCRdb analysed the 5' RACE reads with MiXCR anew, one entry per CDR3 protein. The table records hundreds of thousands of distinct CDR3 sequences, over 7% of them present only once. Sequencing was performed on blood, either unsorted or a sorted T cell fraction (not recorded which). These receptors were taken from a female donor with ankylosing spondylitis or in good health (not recorded which).

This clonotype was recorded at least ten times. This sequence joins TRBV7-3 and TRBJ2-5; 7 nucleotides align to TRBD2. Germline V gene lookup returns CDR1 SGHTA and CDR2 FQGTGA. V lost 5 bases to trimming and J lost 7 bases; unmatched junction nucleotides: 4. There are 12 residues in the CDR3. Here the CDR3 reads CASSPGGGTQYF. The CDR3 nucleotides are TGTGCCAGCAGCCCGGGGGGAGGGACCCAGTACTTC.

This clonotype came up many times. This chain connects TRBV20-1 to TRBJ2-3; maybe TRBD2 (6 bases). Trimming cost V 6 bases and J 4 bases, with 17 bases left between them. The germline gives CDR1 DFQATT, CDR2 SNEGSKA (reference sequence). The CDR3 consists of 14 residues. The CDR3 DNA follows: TGCAGTGCAACGCTCTGGGACTTTCCAGATACGCAGTATTTT. Its protein is CSATLWDFPDTQYF.

In this sample, this clonotype turned up many times. This chain connects TRBV2 to TRBJ2-7, with TRBD2 matching 10 bases. J lost 1 base, V lost 8 bases, and 14 bases had no gene match. Germline CDR1 SNHLY, CDR2 FYNNEI. The CDR3 spans 17 residues. CDR3 DNA: TGTGCCAGCCTGGGACTAGCGAGAACTTTATTTTCCTACGAGCAGTACTTC. It codes for CASLGLARTLFSYEQYF.

The table lists this clonotype with many counts. This chain connects TRBV20-1 to TRBJ2-1; D perhaps matches TRBD1 (5 bases). This CDR3 has 15 amino acids. V was shortened by 3 bases and J by 4 bases, with 16 bases between the two germline ends. Germline V lookup: CDR1 DFQATT, CDR2 SNEGSKA (reference sequence). The CDR3 loop reads CSASRGSSLYNEQFF. The CDR3 nucleotides are TGCAGTGCTAGTAGGGGAAGTAGCTTATACAATGAGCAGTTCTTC.

The rearrangement joins TRBV7-2 to TRBJ2-7; D is undetermined. The V gene lost 5 bases and the J gene lost 6 bases, with 8 bases spanning the gap. Germline V gives CDR1 SGHTA, CDR2 FQGNSA. The CDR3 is 11 residues long. The CDR3 spells CASSRESEQYF. CDR3 nucleotides: TGTGCCAGCAGCCGCGAATCCGAGCAGTACTTC.

This chain joins TRBV7-9 and TRBJ2-5; 8 nucleotides match TRBD2. CDR3 length: 15 residues. Per the germline V gene, CDR1 is SEHNR and CDR2 is FQNEAQ (reference sequence). V was pared by 5 bases and J by 2 bases, with 7 bases of the junction left unmatched. The CDR3 DNA sequence: TGTGCCAGCAGCCAGACTAGCGCCCCTCAAGAGACCCAGTACTTC. Encoded protein: CASSQTSAPQETQYF.

At least ten counts were recorded for this clonotype. The chain recombines TRBV5-1 with TRBJ2-1, with D perhaps TRBD1 (6 bases). The CDR3 sequence is 16 residues long. From germline, CDR1 is SGHRS and CDR2 YFSETQ. V was cut by 4 bases and J by 5 bases, with 19 bases left in between. For the CDR3, the DNA is TGCGCCAGCAGCCCAACTATGGGGGCATTCCACAATGAGCAGTTCTTC. Amino acids: CASSPTMGAFHNEQFF.

This clonotype was recorded at least ten times. The chain employs TRBV5-1 and TRBJ2-1; no clear D. The V gene's germline CDR1 is SGHRS and CDR2 YFSETQ. CDR3 length equals 15 residues. The germline V and J ends were trimmed by 5 bases and 5 bases, with 17 bases remaining between them. CDR3 in DNA: TGCGCCAGCAGTCACCGCCCGGGCCCTAACAATGAGCAGTTCTTC. Its protein product is CASSHRPGPNNEQFF.

There are many counts of this clonotype. The rearrangement links TRBV29-1 to TRBJ2-5; a weak D match, TRBD1 (6 bases). CDR3 length: 12 residues. The ends were cut back, 4 bases at V and 5 bases at J, with 11 bases in the middle. CDR1 and CDR2 (germline): SQVTM, ANQGSEA. The CDR3 here is CSVAQGGETQYF. The CDR3 bases are TGCAGCGTTGCACAGGGTGGCGAGACCCAGTACTTC.

This clonotype was counted many times. V and J are TRBV10-3 and TRBJ1-5; 7 nucleotides agree with TRBD1. With V trimmed by 6 bases and J by 4 bases, 6 bases remained unmatched. The CDR3 spans 14 residues. Germline V gene sequence: CDR1 ENHRY, CDR2 SYGVKD. Here the CDR3 DNA reads TGTGCCATCAGCCGACAGGGAGGAAATCAGCCCCAGCATTTT. This codes for CAISRQGGNQPQHF.

At least ten counts were recorded for this clonotype. CDR3 nucleotides: TGCGCCAGCAGCTTGGGGACTAGCGGGAGATCTGAGCAGTACTTC. Its protein is CASSLGTSGRSEQYF. The J gene is TRBJ2-7, the V gene TRBV5-1, with 13 nucleotides matching TRBD2. This CDR3 region has 15 residues. The V gene's germline CDR1 is SGHRS and CDR2 YFSETQ. After removal of 0 bases from V and 7 bases from J, the junction contained 4 bases not matched to a gene.

This clonotype has ten or more counts. The chain is built from TRBV29-1 and TRBJ2-7, with D possibly being TRBD2 (5 bases). The germline V and J ends were trimmed by 4 bases and 6 bases, with 16 bases remaining between them. This CDR3 has 13 residues. CDR1 SQVTM and CDR2 ANQGSEA come from the germline V gene. CDR3 in amino acids: CSVGDLGSREQYF. CDR3 bases: TGCAGCGTTGGAGATCTAGGGAGTCGCGAGCAGTACTTC.

This clonotype was counted ten times or more. The chain links TRBV12-3 or TRBV12-4 to TRBJ1-1; a weak D match, TRBD1 (5 bases). The CDR3 is 14 amino acids. The V end lost 4 bases, the J end lost 4 bases, and 13 bases lay between the germline ends. Written as DNA, the CDR3 is TGTGCCAGCAGTTCCTCCGCAAGGGGCACTGAAGCTTTCTTT. Protein product: CASSSSARGTEAFF.

V usage is TRBV20-1 and J usage is TRBJ2-1; 7 nucleotides align to TRBD1. The CDR3 is 19 residues long. V was pared by 3 bases and J by 0 bases, with 17 bases of the junction left unmatched. CDR1 and CDR2 from the germline V gene are DFQATT and SNEGSKA (reference sequence). The CDR3 protein is CSASCRDSPYGGSYNEQFF. CDR3 DNA: TGCAGTGCTAGCTGCCGGGACAGTCCCTATGGGGGCTCCTACAATGAGCAGTTCTTC.